The next 15 T cell receptor beta chains were all read from a single sample in a study of blood T cell repertoires in COVID-19. Method: immunoSEQ multiplex PCR; TCRdb's copy keeps in-frame clones and lacks some. The data show roughly 40,000 clones, about 88% seen once. Sequenced sample: peripheral blood. These receptors came from a man over 45 in a cohort sampled during active COVID-19.

The V call is TRBV6-5, the J call TRBJ1-1; weak D call: TRBD1 (6 bases). Trimming cost V 4 bases and J 3 bases, with 12 bases left between them. The CDR3 extends over 14 amino acids. The germline CDR1 and CDR2 sequences are MNHEY and SVGAGI. The CDR3 loop reads CASSSGGAYTEAFF. For the CDR3, the DNA is TGTGCCAGCAGTTCGGGGGGGGCGTACACTGAAGCTTTCTTT.

V usage is TRBV5-1 and J usage is TRBJ1-1, with 7 bases fitting TRBD1. The CDR3 loop spans 15 amino acids. In germline, CDR1 is SGHRS, CDR2 YFSETQ. V was pared by 5 bases and J by 1 base, with 8 bases of the junction left unmatched. CDR3 sequence reads: CASSRTTGTNTEAFF. CDR3 nucleotides: TGCGCCAGCAGTCGGACGACAGGGACGAACACTGAAGCTTTCTTT.

J is TRBJ2-3 and V is TRBV4-3, with 9 nucleotides matching TRBD1. V trimming: 4 bases; J trimming: 0 bases; junction bases outside the gene matches: 5. This CDR3 contains 16 residues. The germline CDR1 and CDR2 sequences are LGHNA and YSLEER. CDR3 coding DNA: TGCGCCAGCAGCCGGGACAGGGACCCTAGCACAGATACGCAGTATTTT. Amino acids: CASSRDRDPSTDTQYF.

The J gene is TRBJ1-2, the V gene TRBV15, with D maybe TRBD1 (5 bases). CDR1 and CDR2 (germline): LNHNV, YYDKDF (reference sequence). This CDR3 contains 14 residues. The germline V and J ends were trimmed by 8 bases and 3 bases, with 16 bases remaining between them. The CDR3 region is CATRQTDPHYGYTF. The CDR3 nucleotides read TGTGCCACCCGTCAGACAGATCCTCACTATGGCTACACCTTC.

The J gene is TRBJ2-2, the V gene TRBV24-1, with D perhaps TRBD1 (5 bases). The V gene's germline CDR1 is KGHDR and CDR2 SFDVKD. The CDR3 is made up of 13 amino acids. V lost 4 bases and J lost 4, with 6 bases in between. CDR3 sequence: CATSEGPTGELFF. The CDR3 DNA sequence: TGTGCCACCAGTGAGGGGCCCACCGGGGAGCTGTTTTTT.

This clone was seen once. The chain combines TRBV18 with TRBJ2-1, with 13 bases identical to TRBD2. The CDR3 sequence is 15 residues long. Trimming cost V 6 bases and J 6 bases; bases outside gene matches: 5. Germline loops: CDR1 KGHSH, CDR2 LQKENI. The CDR3 reads CASSRTSGGANEQFF. The CDR3 coding sequence is TGTGCCAGCTCCCGAACTAGCGGGGGGGCCAATGAGCAGTTCTTC.

V usage is TRBV19 and J usage is TRBJ2-1; 7 bases align to TRBD2. CDR3 length equals 14 residues. With 3 bases clipped from V and 10 bases from J, the junction kept 9 bases outside the gene matches. Germline CDR1 is LNHDA and CDR2 is SQIVND (reference sequence). CDR3 sequence reads: CASSIRGRAGEQFF. The CDR3 DNA reads as TGTGCCAGTAGTATTAGAGGGAGGGCTGGGGAGCAGTTCTTC. The full variable domain, with the rest looked up from reference TRBV19 and TRBJ2-1, is DGGITQSPKYLFRKEGQNVTLSCEQNLNHDAMYWYRQDPGQGLRLIYYSQIVNDFQKGDIAEGYSVSREKKESFPLTVTSAQKNPTAFYLCASSIRGRAGEQFFGPGTRLTVL.

The chain couples TRBV4-3 to TRBJ2-5; TRBD2 aligns across 12 bases. Germline V lookup: CDR1 LGHNA, CDR2 YSLEER. V was clipped by 3 bases and J by 5 bases; unmatched bases: 4. This CDR3 contains 15 residues. In DNA, the CDR3 is TGCGCCAGCAGCCACTTGACTAGCGGGGGCGAGACCCAGTACTTC. It is translated as CASSHLTSGGETQYF.

The chain carries TRBV5-1 and TRBJ2-2; 8 nucleotides agree with TRBD2. The trim removed 4 bases at V and 5 bases at J, leaving 19 bases unmatched. Germline V lookup: CDR1 SGHRS, CDR2 YFSETQ. The CDR3 runs 19 residues. The CDR3 loop reads CASSPLPDYGGGLTGELFF. In DNA, the CDR3 is TGCGCCAGCAGCCCTCTTCCGGACTACGGGGGGGGGCTGACCGGGGAGCTGTTTTTT.

The rearrangement joins TRBV19 to TRBJ1-1, with D possibly being TRBD1 (6 bases). The V and J ends lost 5 bases and 1 base respectively, with 8 bases between them. The CDR3 runs to 13 residues. Germline assignment: CDR1 LNHDA and CDR2 SQIVND (reference sequence). The CDR3 nucleotides are TGTGCCAGTAGTTTACAGGGGAACACTGAAGCTTTCTTT. Protein: CASSLQGNTEAFF.

The chain is built from TRBV6-6 and TRBJ1-1; 9 bases map to TRBD1. Germline V gene lookup returns CDR1 MNHNY and CDR2 SVGAGI (reference sequence). The CDR3 contains 13 residues. J was trimmed by 7 bases and V by 10 bases; bases with no gene match: 10. The CDR3 region has the DNA TGTGCCACCAAAGCGGGGACAGGGCTTGAAGCTTTCTTT. This codes for CATKAGTGLEAFF.

This clone was recorded a few times. V usage is TRBV5-4 and J usage is TRBJ2-7, with 9 positions matching TRBD1. The CDR3 consists of 15 residues. Germline assignment: CDR1 SGHNT and CDR2 YYREEE (reference sequence). Unmatched junction bases numbered 8, after V lost 4 bases and J lost 3 bases. In DNA form, the CDR3 reads TGTGCCAGCAGCCCCCCCGGGACAGGGTTCTACGAGCAGTACTTC. Protein sequence: CASSPPGTGFYEQYF.

The chain couples TRBV5-6 to TRBJ1-2; no reliable D call. The germline V gene has CDR1 SGHDT and CDR2 YYEEEE. This CDR3 comprises 11 residues. The V and J ends lost 3 bases and 2 bases respectively, with 2 bases between them. The chain's CDR3 is CASSSNYGYTF. CDR3 in DNA: TGTGCCAGCAGCTCGAACTATGGCTACACCTTC. The whole variable domain, remainder taken from reference TRBV5-6 and TRBJ1-2, is DAGVTQSPTHLIKTRGQQVTLRCSPKSGHDTVSWYQQALGQGPQFIFQYYEEEERQRGNFPDRFSGHQFPNYSSELNVNALLLGDSALYLCASSSNYGYTFGSGTRLTVV.

The J gene is TRBJ1-4, the V gene TRBV2, with D unclear. Germline V gives CDR1 SNHLY, CDR2 FYNNEI. This CDR3 contains 15 residues. V gave up 5 bases and J gave up 4 bases, with 14 bases separating them. The CDR3 region has the DNA TGTGCCAGCAGTCCGGGCGAGGGCGGTAATGAAAAACTGTTTTTT. This translates into CASSPGEGGNEKLFF.

This clone was counted once. V is TRBV6-5 and J is TRBJ2-2; no firm D call. The germline V gene encodes CDR1 MNHEY and CDR2 SVGAGI. This CDR3 is built from 14 residues. V was pared by 7 bases and J by 2 bases, with 11 bases between. The CDR3 loop reads CASTRTINTGELFF. Written as DNA, the CDR3 is TGTGCCAGCACCAGAACGATTAACACCGGGGAGCTGTTTTTT.